Sequencing of this TCR beta chain was carried out in a study of Ad26.COV2.S vaccination and SARS-CoV-2 variants. Clones were read by immunoSEQ multiplex PCR, and TCRdb kept only the in-frame ones, dropping some. The sample has under 150,000 clones, 86% seen once; the top ten hold around 5.1%. The trim removed 8 bases at V and 2 bases at J, leaving 5 bases unmatched. The germline CDR1 and CDR2 sequences are MDHEN and SYDVKM. The CDR3 totals 14 residues. This sample comprised peripheral blood, obtained after recovery from COVID-19. The chain has TRBV28 and TRBJ2-7; 11 positions agree with TRBD2. The receptor's source is a human donor who had recovered from COVID-19. CDR3 residues: CASLNSGGAYEQYF. In nucleotides, the CDR3 is TGTGCCAGCCTGAATAGCGGGGGGGCCTACGAGCAGTACTTC.